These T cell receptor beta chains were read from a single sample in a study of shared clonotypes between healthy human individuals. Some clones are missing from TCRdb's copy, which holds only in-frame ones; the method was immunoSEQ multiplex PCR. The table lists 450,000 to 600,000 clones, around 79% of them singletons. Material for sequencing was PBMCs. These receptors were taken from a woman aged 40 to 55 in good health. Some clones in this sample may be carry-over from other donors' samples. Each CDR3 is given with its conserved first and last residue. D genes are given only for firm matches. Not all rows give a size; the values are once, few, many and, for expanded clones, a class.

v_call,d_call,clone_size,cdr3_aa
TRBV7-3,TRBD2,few,CASRAGTSGNTGELFF
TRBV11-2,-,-,CASSLGGFGGNTIYF
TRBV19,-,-,CASRQSPSLPLWAFF
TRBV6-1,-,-,CASSETGLNQPQHF
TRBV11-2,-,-,CASSSQTLTDTQYF
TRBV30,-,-,CAWNGVTGVEAFF
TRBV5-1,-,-,CASSLDRIYEQYF
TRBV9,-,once,CASSPRTATDTQYF
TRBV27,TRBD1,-,CASSPSPGTGIYSNQPQHF
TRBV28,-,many,CASGLGIRANYGYTF
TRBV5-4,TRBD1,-,CASSTPQQGNEKLFF
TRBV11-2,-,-,CASSLALEQFF
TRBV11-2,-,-,CASSPVRAAYGYTF
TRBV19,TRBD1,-,CASSNDRGGEKLFF
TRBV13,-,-,CASSLAHSPLHF
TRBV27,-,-,CASSLRGDYSNQPQHF
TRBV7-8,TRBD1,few,CASSLQGEYGELFF
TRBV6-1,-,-,CASSEAAAAPSYEQYF
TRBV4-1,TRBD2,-,CASSQPTSGIYNEQFF
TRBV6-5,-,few,CASSATETNYGYTF
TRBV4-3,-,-,CASSQVSYTEAFF
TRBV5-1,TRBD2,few,CASSLVAGTPSGANVLTF
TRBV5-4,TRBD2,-,CASSPIPGLAWETQYF
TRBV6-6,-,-,CASSKTGTLYNEQFF
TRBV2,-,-,CATGERRESEPQHF